The clone carrying this T cell receptor (beta chain) was counted ten times or more. Its matching antigen is unknown. Trimming took off 5 bases at V and 0 bases at J, with 11 bases between the two ends. This CDR3 spans 15 amino acids. The germline gives CDR1 MDHEN, CDR2 SYDVKM. Amplification of TCR alpha and beta CDR3 regions from RNA used iRepertoire nested multiplex PCR. MiXCR, run by TCRdb on the multiplex PCR reads, gives a single entry per CDR3 protein. This sample carries about 410,000 distinct CDR3 sequences, roughly two fifths of them seen once, and the ten largest clones take about 11%. These data come from a study of glioma-infiltrating T cells. Study summary: Before surgery, glioma patients received dexamethasone for at most six days.

Whole-study results and caveats: Patients with low tissue-blood divergence carried a signature set of shared blood CDR3 motifs. Tissue-blood divergence was below expectation in non-neoplastic patients, above in gliomas.

V is TRBV28 and J is TRBJ1-3; D not resolved. The origin of this receptor is a human donor with low-grade glioma or glioblastoma, undergoing nonglioma brain surgery, or in good health (not recorded which). Sample: glioma tissue, nonneoplastic brain tissue, or PBMCs (not recorded which). For the CDR3, the DNA is TGTGCCAGCAGTCCCCCCGGGTTCTCTGGAAACACCATATATTTT. Its translation: CASSPPGFSGNTIYF.